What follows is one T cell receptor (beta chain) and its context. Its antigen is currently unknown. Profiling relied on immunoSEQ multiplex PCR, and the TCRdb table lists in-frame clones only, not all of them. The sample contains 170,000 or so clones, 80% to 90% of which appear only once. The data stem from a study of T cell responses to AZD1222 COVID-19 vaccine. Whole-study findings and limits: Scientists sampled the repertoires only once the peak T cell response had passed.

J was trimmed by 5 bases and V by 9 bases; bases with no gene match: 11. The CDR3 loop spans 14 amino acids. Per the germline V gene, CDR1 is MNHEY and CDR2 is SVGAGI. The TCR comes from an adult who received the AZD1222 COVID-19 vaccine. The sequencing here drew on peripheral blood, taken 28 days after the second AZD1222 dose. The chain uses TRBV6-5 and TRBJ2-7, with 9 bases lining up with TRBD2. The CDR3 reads CASATGTSFHEQYF. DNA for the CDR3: TGTGCCAGTGCGACCGGGACTAGCTTCCACGAGCAGTACTTC.